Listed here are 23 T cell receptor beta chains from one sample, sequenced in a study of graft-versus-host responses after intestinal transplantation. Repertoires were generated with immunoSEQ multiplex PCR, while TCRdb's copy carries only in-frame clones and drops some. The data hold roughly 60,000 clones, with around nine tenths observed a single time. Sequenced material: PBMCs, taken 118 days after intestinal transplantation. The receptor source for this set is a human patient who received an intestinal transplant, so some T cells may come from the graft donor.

The CDR3 reads CASSLVLGSYGYTF. CDR3 DNA sequence: TGCGCCAGCAGCTTGGTTTTAGGCAGCTATGGCTACACCTTC. The chain employs TRBV5-1 and TRBJ1-2; no clear D gene. The germline V and J ends were trimmed by 0 bases and 4 bases, with 10 bases remaining between them. There are 14 residues in the CDR3. CDR1 and CDR2 (germline): SGHRS, YFSETQ.

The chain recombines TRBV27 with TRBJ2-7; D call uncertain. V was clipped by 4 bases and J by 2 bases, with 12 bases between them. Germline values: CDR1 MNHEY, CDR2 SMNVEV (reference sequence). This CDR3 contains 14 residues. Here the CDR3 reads CASSSVLLPYEQYF. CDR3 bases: TGTGCCAGCAGTTCCGTCCTGTTACCCTACGAGCAGTACTTC.

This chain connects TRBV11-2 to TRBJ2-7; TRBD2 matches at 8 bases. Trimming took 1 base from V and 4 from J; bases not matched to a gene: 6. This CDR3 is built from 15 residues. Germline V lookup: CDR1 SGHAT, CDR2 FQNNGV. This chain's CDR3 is CASSLVSGSVYEQYF. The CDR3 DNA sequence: TGTGCCAGCAGCTTAGTCAGCGGGAGTGTTTACGAGCAGTACTTC. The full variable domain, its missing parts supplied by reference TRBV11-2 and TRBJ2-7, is EAGVAQSPRYKIIEKRQSVAFWCNPISGHATLYWYQQILGQGPKLLIQFQNNGVVDDSQLPKDRFSAERLKGVDSTLKIQPAKLEDSAVYLCASSLVSGSVYEQYFGPGTRLTVT.

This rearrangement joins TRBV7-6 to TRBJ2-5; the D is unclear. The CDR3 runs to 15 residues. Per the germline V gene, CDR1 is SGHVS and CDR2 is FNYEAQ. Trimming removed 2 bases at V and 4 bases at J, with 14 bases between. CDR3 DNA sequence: TGTGCCAGCAGCTTAACTCCTGTACCGGGAGAGACCCAGTACTTC. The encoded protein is CASSLTPVPGETQYF.

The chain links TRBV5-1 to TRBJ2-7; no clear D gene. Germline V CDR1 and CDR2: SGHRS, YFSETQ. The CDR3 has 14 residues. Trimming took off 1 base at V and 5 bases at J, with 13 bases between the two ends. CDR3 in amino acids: CASSLRGSADEQYF. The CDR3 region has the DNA TGCGCCAGCAGCTTGCGCGGATCGGCGGACGAGCAGTACTTC.

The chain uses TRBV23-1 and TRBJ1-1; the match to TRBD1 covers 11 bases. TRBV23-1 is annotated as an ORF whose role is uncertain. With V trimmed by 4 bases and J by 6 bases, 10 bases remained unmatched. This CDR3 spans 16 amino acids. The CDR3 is CASSLNLGDRGSEAFF. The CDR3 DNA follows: TGCGCCAGCAGTCTTAATTTGGGGGACAGGGGGTCTGAAGCTTTCTTT.

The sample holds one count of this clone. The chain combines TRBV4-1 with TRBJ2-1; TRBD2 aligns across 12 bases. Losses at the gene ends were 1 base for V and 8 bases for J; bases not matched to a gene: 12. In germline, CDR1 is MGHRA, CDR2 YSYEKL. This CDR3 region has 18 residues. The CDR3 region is CASSQAPVGLAGSDEQFF. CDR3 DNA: TGCGCCAGCAGCCAAGCCCCCGTAGGACTAGCGGGGAGTGATGAGCAGTTCTTC.

CDR3 in DNA: TGCGCCAGCAGCTTGAACTCGGAGTACGAGCAGTACTTC. It translates to CASSLNSEYEQYF. The V call is TRBV5-1, the J call TRBJ2-7; D is unresolved. The CDR3 runs to 13 residues. V was pared by 1 base and J by 4 bases, with 9 bases between. Germline V CDR1 and CDR2: SGHRS, YFSETQ.

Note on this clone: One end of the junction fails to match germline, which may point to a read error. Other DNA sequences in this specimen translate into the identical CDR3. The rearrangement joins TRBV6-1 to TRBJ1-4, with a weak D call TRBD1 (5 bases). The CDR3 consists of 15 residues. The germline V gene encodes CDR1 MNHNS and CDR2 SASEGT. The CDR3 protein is CASREAGLRYEKLFF. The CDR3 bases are TGTGCCAGCAGGGAAGCGGGACTGCGTTATGAAAAACTGTTTTTT.

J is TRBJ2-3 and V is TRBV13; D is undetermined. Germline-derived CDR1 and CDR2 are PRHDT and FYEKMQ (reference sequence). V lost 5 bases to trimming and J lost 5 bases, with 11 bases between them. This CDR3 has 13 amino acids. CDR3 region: CASSPPVRDTQYF. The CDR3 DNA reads TGTGCCAGCAGCCCCCCCGTGCGAGATACGCAGTATTTT.

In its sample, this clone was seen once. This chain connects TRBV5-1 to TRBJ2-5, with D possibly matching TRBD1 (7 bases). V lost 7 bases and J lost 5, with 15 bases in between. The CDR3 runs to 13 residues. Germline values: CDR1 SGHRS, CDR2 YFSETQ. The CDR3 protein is CASHTGAGETQYF. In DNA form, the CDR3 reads TGCGCCAGCCATACAGGGGCGGGGGAGACCCAGTACTTC.

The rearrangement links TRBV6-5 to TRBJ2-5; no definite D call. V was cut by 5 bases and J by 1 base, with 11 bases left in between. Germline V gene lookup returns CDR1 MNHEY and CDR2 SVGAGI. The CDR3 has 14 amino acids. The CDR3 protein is CASSKRTVQETQYF. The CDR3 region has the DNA TGTGCCAGCAGTAAACGTACCGTCCAAGAGACCCAGTACTTC.

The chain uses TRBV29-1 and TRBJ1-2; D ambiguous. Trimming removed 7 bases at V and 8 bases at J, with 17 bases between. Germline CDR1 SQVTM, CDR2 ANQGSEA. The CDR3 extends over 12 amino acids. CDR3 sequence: CSAGWPGIGYTF. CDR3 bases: TGCAGCGCCGGGTGGCCGGGCATAGGCTACACCTTC.

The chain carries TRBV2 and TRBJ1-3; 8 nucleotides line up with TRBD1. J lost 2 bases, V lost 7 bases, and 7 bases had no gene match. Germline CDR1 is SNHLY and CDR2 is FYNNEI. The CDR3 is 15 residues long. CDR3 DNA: TGTGCCAGCACCCCCAGGACAGGGACTGGAAACACCATATATTTT. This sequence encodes CASTPRTGTGNTIYF.

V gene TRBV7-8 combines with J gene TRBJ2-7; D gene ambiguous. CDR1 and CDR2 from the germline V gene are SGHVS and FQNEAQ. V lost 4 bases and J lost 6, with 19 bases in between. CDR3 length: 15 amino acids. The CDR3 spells CASSSPDRRRLEQYF. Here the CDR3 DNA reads TGTGCCAGCAGCTCACCGGACCGACGACGGCTCGAGCAGTACTTC.

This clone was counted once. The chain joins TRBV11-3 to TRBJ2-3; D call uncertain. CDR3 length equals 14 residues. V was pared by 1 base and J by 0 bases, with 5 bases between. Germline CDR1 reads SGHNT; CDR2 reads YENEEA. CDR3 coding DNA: TGTGCCAGCAGCTTAGCCAGTAGCACAGATACGCAGTATTTT. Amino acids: CASSLASSTDTQYF.

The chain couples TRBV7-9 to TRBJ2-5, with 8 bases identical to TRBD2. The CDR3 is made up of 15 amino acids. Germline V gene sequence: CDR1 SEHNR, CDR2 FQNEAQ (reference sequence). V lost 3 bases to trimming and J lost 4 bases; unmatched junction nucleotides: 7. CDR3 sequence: CASSLSGRAPETQYF. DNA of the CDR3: TGTGCCAGCAGCTTGTCCGGGAGGGCCCCAGAGACCCAGTACTTC.

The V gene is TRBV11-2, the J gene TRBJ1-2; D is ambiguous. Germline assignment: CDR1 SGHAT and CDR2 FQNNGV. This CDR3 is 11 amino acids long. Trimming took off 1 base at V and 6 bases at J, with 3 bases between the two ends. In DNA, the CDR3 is TGTGCCAGCAGCTTAGGAAATGGCTACACCTTC. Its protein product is CASSLGNGYTF.

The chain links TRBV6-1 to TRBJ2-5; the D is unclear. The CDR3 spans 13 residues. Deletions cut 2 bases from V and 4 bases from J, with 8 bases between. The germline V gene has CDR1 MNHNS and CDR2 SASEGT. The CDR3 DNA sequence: TGTGCCAGCAGTGAACCGCCCAGAGAGACCCAGTACTTC. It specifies CASSEPPRETQYF.

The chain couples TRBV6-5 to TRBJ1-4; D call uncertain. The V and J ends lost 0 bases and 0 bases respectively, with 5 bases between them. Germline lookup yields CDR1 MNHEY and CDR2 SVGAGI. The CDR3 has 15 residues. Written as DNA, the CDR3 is TGTGCCAGCAGTTACTCGTTGTCAACTAATGAAAAACTGTTTTTT. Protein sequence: CASSYSLSTNEKLFF.

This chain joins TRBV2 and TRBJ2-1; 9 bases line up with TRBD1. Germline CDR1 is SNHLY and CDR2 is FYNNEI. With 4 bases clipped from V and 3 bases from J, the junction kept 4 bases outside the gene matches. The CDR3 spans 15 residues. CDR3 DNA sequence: TGTGCCAGCAGTGGACAGGGGGGGATCTACAATGAGCAGTTCTTC. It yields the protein CASSGQGGIYNEQFF.

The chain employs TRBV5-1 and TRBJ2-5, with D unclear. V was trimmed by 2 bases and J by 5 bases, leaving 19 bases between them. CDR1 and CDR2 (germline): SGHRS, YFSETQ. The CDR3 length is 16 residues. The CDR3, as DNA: TGCGCCAGCAGCTTTATAAGTCGTGGGCTCGAGGAGACCCAGTACTTC. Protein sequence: CASSFISRGLEETQYF. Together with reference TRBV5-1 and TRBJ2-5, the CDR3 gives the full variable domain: KAGVTQTPRYLIKTRGQQVTLSCSPISGHRSVSWYQQTPGQGLQFLFEYFSETQRNKGNFPGRFSGRQFSNSRSEMNVSTLELGDSALYLCASSFISRGLEETQYFGPGTRLLVL.

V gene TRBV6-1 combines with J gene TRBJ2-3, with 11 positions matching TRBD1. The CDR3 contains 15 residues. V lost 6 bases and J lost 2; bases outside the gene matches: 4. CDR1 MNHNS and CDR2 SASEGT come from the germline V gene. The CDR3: CASSDGQGATDTQYF. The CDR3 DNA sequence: TGTGCCAGCAGCGACGGACAGGGGGCCACAGATACGCAGTATTTT.